This T cell receptor beta chain was identified in a study of blood T cell repertoires in COVID-19. About the study: Samples representing acute and convalescent COVID-19 were sourced from the United States, Italy and Spain. The analysed material was cDNA or gDNA that came from T cells, B-cell-depleted T cells, or PBMCs.

Authors' processing steps: It was from reference gene primer amplification that nucleated cell counts were estimated. Assay used: immunoSEQ multiplex PCR; TCRdb lists only in-frame clones, some missing. V and J calls and clone size are those listed in that table; D and trimming were worked out from the DNA. Here the sample spans about 250,000 clones, about 90% being singletons. The V gene lost 7 bases and the J gene lost 7 bases, with 13 bases spanning the gap. The CDR3 has 12 amino acids. The germline CDR1 and CDR2 sequences are SQVTM and ANQGSEA. The sequenced sample consisted of peripheral blood. The TCR originated in a man aged 18 to 35 with active or convalescent COVID-19. V gene TRBV29-1 combines with J gene TRBJ1-4; D call uncertain. The CDR3 bases are TGCAGCGGTGGACTTATAGGTGAAAAACTGTTTTTT. It encodes CSGGLIGEKLFF.